This entry lists 30 T cell receptor beta chains sequenced from one sample in a study of shared clonotypes between healthy human individuals. TCRdb keeps only in-frame clones here, not all; method: immunoSEQ multiplex PCR. The sample includes roughly 480,000 clones, 70% to 80% seen only once; the top ten take over 9.5%. The material sequenced was PBMCs. The source of these receptors is a woman in her thirties or forties in good health. Some clones in this sample may be carry-over from other donors' samples.

The chain links TRBV9 to TRBJ1-1; the D gene is possibly TRBD1 (5 bases). CDR3 length equals 13 residues. Germline CDR1 and CDR2: SGDLS and YYNGEE. V lost 4 bases and J lost 1, with 8 bases in between. CDR3 DNA sequence: TGTGCCAGCAGCATAGACAGGAACACTGAAGCTTTCTTT. Its translation is CASSIDRNTEAFF.

Points on this clone: Sequence at one end of the junction differs from germline and may be a read error. The genes are TRBV27 and TRBJ2-3; D remains ambiguous. Germline CDR1 reads MNHEY; CDR2 reads SMNVEV (reference sequence). This CDR3 is built from 18 residues. The chain's CDR3 is CAGSLGPDTFLSTDTQYF. In nucleotides, the CDR3 is TGTGCCGGCAGTTTGGGTCCCGATACCTTTCTTAGCACAGATACGCAGTATTTT.

The sample holds a few counts of this clone. The chain recombines TRBV20-1 with TRBJ2-3, with D hard to call. Per the germline V gene, CDR1 is DFQATT and CDR2 is SNEGSKA (reference sequence). The CDR3 covers 11 residues. The CDR3 coding sequence is TGCAGCCCGTTACCCACAGATACGCAGTATTTT. This translates into CSPLPTDTQYF.

This clone was found once. The chain carries TRBV30 and TRBJ1-6; 9 nucleotides match TRBD1. V shed 4 bases and J 7 bases; nucleotides not matched to a gene: 8. The V gene's germline CDR1 is GTSNPN and CDR2 SVGIG (reference sequence). CDR3 size: 15 residues. The CDR3 sequence is CAWNEDRGGNSPLHF. The CDR3, as DNA: TGTGCCTGGAATGAGGACAGGGGTGGAAATTCACCCCTCCACTTT.

The V call is TRBV6-6, the J call TRBJ2-3; 14 bases line up with TRBD2. V was pared by 5 bases and J by 4 bases, with 5 bases of the junction left unmatched. This CDR3 spans 16 amino acids. In germline, CDR1 is MNHNY, CDR2 SVGAGI (reference sequence). As DNA, the CDR3 is TGTGCCAGCAGTCACCCGGGACTAGCGGGGGCAGATACGCAGTATTTT. Amino acids: CASSHPGLAGADTQYF.

The chain couples TRBV11-2 to TRBJ1-2; D is possibly TRBD1 (5 bases). Trimming removed 8 bases from V and 7 bases from J, with 20 bases in between. CDR3 length: 14 amino acids. The germline V gene encodes CDR1 SGHAT and CDR2 FQNNGV. The CDR3 DNA is TGTGCCAGCGTACCCGGTCGGGGACGTCTTGGCTACACCTTC. This gives the protein CASVPGRGRLGYTF. The entire variable domain, with the rest obtained from reference TRBV11-2 and TRBJ1-2, is as follows: EAGVAQSPRYKIIEKRQSVAFWCNPISGHATLYWYQQILGQGPKLLIQFQNNGVVDDSQLPKDRFSAERLKGVDSTLKIQPAKLEDSAVYLCASVPGRGRLGYTFGSGTRLTVV.

This clone has a single count. The same CDR3 arises from other DNA sequences in this sample as well. V gene TRBV7-2 combines with J gene TRBJ1-2; TRBD1 aligns across 11 bases. There are 13 residues in the CDR3. J gave up 6 bases and V 5 bases, and 2 bases lay outside the gene matches. CDR1 is SGHTA, CDR2 FQGNSA, per germline. For the CDR3, the DNA is TGTGCCAGCAGCCTGGGACAGGGGGATGGCTACACCTTC. Encoded protein: CASSLGQGDGYTF.

V and J are TRBV4-1 and TRBJ2-1, with 7 bases that match TRBD2. This CDR3 is 14 amino acids long. Germline values: CDR1 MGHRA, CDR2 YSYEKL. V lost 5 bases to trimming and J lost 5 bases; unmatched junction nucleotides: 6. The CDR3 region has the DNA TGCGCCAGCAGCAGAGGGCTAGCGGACAATGAGCAGTTCTTC. Protein product: CASSRGLADNEQFF.

This clone was counted at least ten times. The chain links TRBV10-1 to TRBJ2-2; D assignment may be TRBD1 or TRBD2 (5 bases each). The germline gives CDR1 WNHNN, CDR2 SYGVQD (reference sequence). The germline V and J ends were trimmed by 6 bases and 8 bases, with 16 bases remaining between them. This CDR3 is 14 amino acids long. The CDR3 bases are TGCGCCAGCAGCGCAGGGTCACCGGGGGGGGAGCTGTTTTTT. This translates into CASSAGSPGGELFF.

The V gene is TRBV28, the J gene TRBJ2-2, with D possibly matching TRBD2 (6 bases). The V end was cut by 3 bases, the J end by 1 base, with 9 bases between. The germline CDR1 and CDR2 sequences are MDHEN and SYDVKM. The CDR3 contains 15 residues. The CDR3 spells CASSFWRENTGELFF. CDR3 coding DNA: TGTGCCAGCAGTTTTTGGCGGGAGAACACCGGGGAGCTGTTTTTT.

The gene calls are TRBV7-2 and TRBJ2-7; TRBD2 matches 7 bases. V shed 4 bases and J 7 bases; nucleotides not matched to a gene: 19. CDR3 length: 17 amino acids. CDR1 is SGHTA, CDR2 FQGNSA, per germline. Here the CDR3 DNA reads TGTGCCAGCAGCTCAAGACCGGGACTACAAGAACTGGGTGAGCAGTACTTC. This codes for CASSSRPGLQELGEQYF.

V and J are TRBV5-4 and TRBJ2-2, with 9 bases matching TRBD2. The J segment lost 4 bases and the V segment lost 4 bases, leaving 8 bases of the junction unmatched. The CDR3 sequence is 16 residues long. The V gene's germline CDR1 is SGHNT and CDR2 YYREEE (reference sequence). The CDR3 region has the DNA TGTGCCAGCAGCCCGACCTCAGCGGGAGGCACCGGGGAGCTGTTTTTT. Protein: CASSPTSAGGTGELFF.

The CDR3 bases are TGTGCCAGTTCCAAGGGGGAGTTCTCCTACGAGCAGTACTTC. It codes for CASSKGEFSYEQYF. The chain employs TRBV6-1 and TRBJ2-7, with D maybe TRBD1 (6 bases). The CDR3 length is 14 residues. CDR1 MNHNS and CDR2 SASEGT come from the germline V gene. V lost 9 bases to trimming and J lost 0 bases, with 15 bases between them.

The V gene is TRBV6-6, the J gene TRBJ2-2; 9 bases are a match to TRBD1. Per the germline V gene, CDR1 is MNHNY and CDR2 is SVGAGI (reference sequence). The CDR3 sequence is 13 residues long. Trimming cost V 11 bases and J 1 base; bases outside gene matches: 2. CDR3 in amino acids: CAADRGNTGELFF. The CDR3 DNA reads as TGTGCCGCGGACAGGGGGAACACCGGGGAGCTGTTTTTT.

This clone was observed a few times. This chain joins TRBV5-6 and TRBJ1-3; no reliable D call. V dropped 0 bases and J dropped 4 bases, with 11 bases sitting between them. The CDR3 totals 15 residues. Germline V gives CDR1 SGHDT, CDR2 YYEEEE. CDR3 coding DNA: TGTGCCAGCAGCTTGGGGGTCCCAACGGGAAACACCATATATTTT. It codes for CASSLGVPTGNTIYF.

J is TRBJ1-5 and V is TRBV5-1, with 8 bases lining up with TRBD1. The CDR3 covers 15 residues. V lost 4 bases, J lost 5 bases, and 8 bases stayed unmatched. The germline CDR1 and CDR2 sequences are SGHRS and YFSETQ. CDR3 region: CASSNTDRGYQPQHF. CDR3 bases: TGCGCCAGCAGCAACACCGACAGGGGATATCAGCCCCAGCATTTT.

V gene TRBV28 combines with J gene TRBJ1-4; 8 positions agree with TRBD1. This CDR3 contains 14 residues. Germline V gene data show CDR1 as MDHEN and CDR2 as SYDVKM. Trimming cost V 6 bases and J 10 bases; bases outside gene matches: 10. The CDR3 DNA follows: TGTGCCAGCAGCCTTACCCCAGGGGGCTTAAAACTGTTTTTT. It encodes CASSLTPGGLKLFF. The variable domain in full, with the rest retrieved from reference TRBV28 and TRBJ1-4, is DVKVTQSSRYLVKRTGEKVFLECVQDMDHENMFWYRQDPGLGLRLIYFSYDVKMKEKGDIPEGYSVSREKKERFSLILESASTNQTSMYLCASSLTPGGLKLFFGSGTQLSVL.

The chain links TRBV28 to TRBJ2-6, with 8 positions matching TRBD2. The CDR3 sequence is 19 residues long. Trimming cost V 3 bases and J 0 bases; bases outside gene matches: 10. Germline values: CDR1 MDHEN, CDR2 SYDVKM. The chain's CDR3 is CASSFPASGPLSGANVLTF. CDR3 DNA: TGTGCCAGCAGTTTCCCCGCTAGCGGGCCACTCTCTGGGGCCAACGTCCTGACTTTC.

J is TRBJ2-7 and V is TRBV6-1, with 12 bases fitting TRBD2. The CDR3 is 16 amino acids. The V and J ends lost 6 bases and 3 bases, in that order; junction bases with no gene match: 9. The germline gives CDR1 MNHNS, CDR2 SASEGT. The CDR3 bases are TGTGCCAGCAGGGAACAGGGACTAGCGGGTATCTACGAGCAGTACTTC. Amino acid sequence: CASREQGLAGIYEQYF.

This clone was picked up a small number of times. The J gene is TRBJ2-5, the V gene TRBV7-2; TRBD2 is a possible D gene (6 bases). This CDR3 region has 14 residues. Trimming took off 1 base at V and 5 bases at J, with 11 bases between the two ends. The germline CDR1 and CDR2 sequences are SGHTA and FQGNSA. The CDR3 reads CASSLGRGYETQYF. CDR3 coding DNA: TGTGCCAGCAGCTTAGGGCGGGGATACGAGACCCAGTACTTC.

This chain joins TRBV28 and TRBJ1-3, with D perhaps matching TRBD1 (5 bases). Looked up from germline, CDR1 is MDHEN and CDR2 is SYDVKM. The CDR3 has 15 amino acids. V dropped 2 bases and J dropped 7 bases, with 15 bases sitting between them. CDR3 sequence: CASSLGQGIRNTIYF. CDR3 sequence (DNA): TGTGCCAGCAGTTTAGGACAAGGCATACGGAACACCATATATTTT.

The chain employs TRBV5-8 and TRBJ1-4; D gene ambiguous. The CDR3 is 15 amino acids. Trimming pared 2 bases from V and 2 bases from J, leaving 10 bases between. From germline, CDR1 is SGHTS and CDR2 YDEGEE. CDR3 DNA sequence: TGTGCCAGCAGCTTTCACGGAGTGACTAATGAAAAACTGTTTTTT. Its protein product is CASSFHGVTNEKLFF. Using reference TRBV5-8 and TRBJ1-4 for the parts outside the CDR3, the full variable domain is EAGVTQSPTHLIKTRGQQATLRCSPISGHTSVYWYQQALGLGLQFLLWYDEGEERNRGNFPPRFSGRQFPNYSSELNVNALELEDSALYLCASSFHGVTNEKLFFGSGTQLSVL.

V usage is TRBV28 and J usage is TRBJ1-2; weak D call: TRBD1 (5 bases). The germline CDR1 and CDR2 sequences are MDHEN and SYDVKM. V was clipped by 8 bases and J by 4 bases, with 20 bases between them. The CDR3 consists of 15 residues. In nucleotides, the CDR3 is TGTGCCAGCCTAACGACCGAGGGGTACGGCTATGGCTACACCTTC. Amino acids: CASLTTEGYGYGYTF.

On this clone itself: The junction departs from germline at one end; a sequencing error may be responsible. J is TRBJ1-1 and V is TRBV6-5; the D gene is possibly TRBD1 (5 bases). The CDR3 contains 15 residues. Germline V CDR1 and CDR2: MNHEY, SVGAGI. The CDR3 region is CASSYNWPGNPEAFF. The CDR3 coding sequence is TGTGCCAGCAGTTACAACTGGCCAGGGAACCCTGAAGCTTTCTTT.

The rearrangement uses TRBV2 and TRBJ2-5, with no clear D. Germline V gene lookup returns CDR1 SNHLY and CDR2 FYNNEI. V shed 5 bases and J shed 2 bases, with 9 bases lying between them. The CDR3 consists of 13 residues. DNA for the CDR3: TGTGCCAGCAGTATATCACAGCAAGAGACCCAGTACTTC. Its translation: CASSISQQETQYF.

The chain employs TRBV11-2 and TRBJ2-3; perhaps D is TRBD1 or TRBD2 (5 bases each). Germline V gene lookup returns CDR1 SGHAT and CDR2 FQNNGV. The CDR3 length is 15 residues. V was clipped by 3 bases and J by 0 bases, with 10 bases between them. DNA of the CDR3: TGTGCCAGCAGCTTCTCGGGGCTAAGCACAGATACGCAGTATTTT. This sequence encodes CASSFSGLSTDTQYF.

This chain uses TRBV10-3 with TRBJ2-1; 7 nucleotides align to TRBD2. V dropped 0 bases and J dropped 2; count of bases not matched to a gene: 4. CDR1 is ENHRY and CDR2 is SYGVKD in the germline V gene. The CDR3 contains 16 residues. CDR3 DNA: TGTGCCATCAGTGAGTCGCCAAGCGGGACCTACAATGAGCAGTTCTTC. This gives the protein CAISESPSGTYNEQFF.

This chain connects TRBV6-4 to TRBJ2-2; 10 bases align to TRBD2. CDR1 is MRHNA, CDR2 SNTAGT, per germline. Losses at the gene ends were 2 bases for V and 5 bases for J; bases not matched to a gene: 8. The CDR3 is 17 residues long. Here the CDR3 DNA reads TGTGCCAGCAGTGACGAGCGGGAGGGCCGTAGTACCGGGGAGCTGTTTTTT. Translated: CASSDEREGRSTGELFF.

The chain joins TRBV5-1 to TRBJ2-3; tentatively, D is TRBD2 (5 bases). The V end lost 6 bases, the J end lost 0 bases, and 14 bases lay between the germline ends. CDR1 and CDR2 (germline): SGHRS, YFSETQ. This CDR3 comprises 15 residues. The CDR3 loop reads CASTPGFPSTDTQYF. CDR3 in DNA: TGCGCCAGCACCCCGGGGTTCCCTAGCACAGATACGCAGTATTTT.

The chain joins TRBV6-6 to TRBJ2-7; D may be TRBD1 (5 bases). Looked up from germline, CDR1 is MNHNY and CDR2 is SVGAGI (reference sequence). The CDR3 contains 13 residues. V lost 0 bases and J lost 3, with 6 bases in between. The CDR3 region has the DNA TGTGCCAGCAGTTACTCCACAGGCTACGAGCAGTACTTC. It encodes CASSYSTGYEQYF.